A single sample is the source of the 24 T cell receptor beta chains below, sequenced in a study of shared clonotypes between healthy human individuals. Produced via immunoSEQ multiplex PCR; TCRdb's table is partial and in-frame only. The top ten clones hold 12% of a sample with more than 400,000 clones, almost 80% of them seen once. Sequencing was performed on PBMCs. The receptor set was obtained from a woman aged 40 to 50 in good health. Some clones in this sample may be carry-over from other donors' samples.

In DNA form, the CDR3 reads TGTGCCAGTAGTATAGTTCCCAGGAGCGGAGACATCCGTAGCACAGATACGCAGTATTTT. The encoded protein is CASSIVPRSGDIRSTDTQYF. The chain employs TRBV19 and TRBJ2-3, with D tentatively TRBD2 (5 bases). CDR3 size: 20 residues. Trimming removed 1 base from V and 0 bases from J, with 23 bases in between. In germline, CDR1 is LNHDA, CDR2 SQIVND (reference sequence).

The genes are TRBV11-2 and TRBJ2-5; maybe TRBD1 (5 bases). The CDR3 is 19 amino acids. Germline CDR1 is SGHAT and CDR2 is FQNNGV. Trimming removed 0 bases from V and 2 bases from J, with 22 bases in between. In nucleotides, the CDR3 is TGTGCCAGCAGCTTAGATCGATCCCCTCTACAGGCAATACAAGAGACCCAGTACTTC. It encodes CASSLDRSPLQAIQETQYF.

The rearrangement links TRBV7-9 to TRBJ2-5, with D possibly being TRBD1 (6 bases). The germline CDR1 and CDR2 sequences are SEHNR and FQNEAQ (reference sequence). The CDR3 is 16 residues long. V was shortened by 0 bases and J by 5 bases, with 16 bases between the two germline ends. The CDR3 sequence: CASSLATGLRGETQYF. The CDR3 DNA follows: TGTGCCAGCAGCTTAGCGACAGGACTTAGAGGGGAGACCCAGTACTTC.

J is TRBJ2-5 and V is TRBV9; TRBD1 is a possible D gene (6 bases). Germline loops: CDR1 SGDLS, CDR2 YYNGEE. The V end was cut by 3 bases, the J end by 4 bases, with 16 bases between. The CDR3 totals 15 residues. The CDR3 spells CASSDRGTSGETQYF. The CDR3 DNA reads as TGTGCCAGCAGCGACCGTGGGACAAGCGGAGAGACCCAGTACTTC. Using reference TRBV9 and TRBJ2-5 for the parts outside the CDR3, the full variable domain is DSGVTQTPKHLITATGQRVTLRCSPRSGDLSVYWYQQSLDQGLQFLIQYYNGEERAKGNILERFSAQQFPDLHSELNLSSLELGDSALYFCASSDRGTSGETQYFGPGTRLLVL.

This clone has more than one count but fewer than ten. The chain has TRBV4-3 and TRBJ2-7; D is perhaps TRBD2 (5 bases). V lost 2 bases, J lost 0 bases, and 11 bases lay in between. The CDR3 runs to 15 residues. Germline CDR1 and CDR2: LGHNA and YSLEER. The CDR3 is CASSQIASSSYEQYF. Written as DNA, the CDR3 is TGCGCCAGCAGCCAAATAGCGTCCAGCTCCTACGAGCAGTACTTC.

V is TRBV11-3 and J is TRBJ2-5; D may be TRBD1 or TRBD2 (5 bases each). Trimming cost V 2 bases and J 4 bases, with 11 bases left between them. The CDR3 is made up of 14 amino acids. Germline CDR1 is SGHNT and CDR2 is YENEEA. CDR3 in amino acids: CASSLSGRRETQYF. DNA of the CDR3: TGTGCCAGCAGCTTATCGGGACGCCGAGAGACCCAGTACTTC.

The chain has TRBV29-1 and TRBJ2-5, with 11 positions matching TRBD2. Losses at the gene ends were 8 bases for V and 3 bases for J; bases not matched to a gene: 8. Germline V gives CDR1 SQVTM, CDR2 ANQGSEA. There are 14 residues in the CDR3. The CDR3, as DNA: TGCAGCTCGAACTCGGGACTAGCGGAAGAGACCCAGTACTTC. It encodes CSSNSGLAEETQYF. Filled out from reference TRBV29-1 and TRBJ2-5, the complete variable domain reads SAVISQKPSRDICQRGTSLTIQCQVDSQVTMMFWYRQQPGQSLTLIATANQGSEATYESGFVIDKFPISRPNLTFSTLTVSNMSPEDSSIYLCSSNSGLAEETQYFGPGTRLLVL.

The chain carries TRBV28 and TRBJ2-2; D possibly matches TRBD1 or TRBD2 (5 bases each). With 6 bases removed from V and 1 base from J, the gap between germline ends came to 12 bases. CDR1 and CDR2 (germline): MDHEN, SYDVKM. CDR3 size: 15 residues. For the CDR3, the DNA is TGTGCCAGCAGACCCACGGGACGGAACACCGGGGAGCTGTTTTTT. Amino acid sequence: CASRPTGRNTGELFF. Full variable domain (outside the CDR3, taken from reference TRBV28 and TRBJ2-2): DVKVTQSSRYLVKRTGEKVFLECVQDMDHENMFWYRQDPGLGLRLIYFSYDVKMKEKGDIPEGYSVSREKKERFSLILESASTNQTSMYLCASRPTGRNTGELFFGEGSRLTVL.

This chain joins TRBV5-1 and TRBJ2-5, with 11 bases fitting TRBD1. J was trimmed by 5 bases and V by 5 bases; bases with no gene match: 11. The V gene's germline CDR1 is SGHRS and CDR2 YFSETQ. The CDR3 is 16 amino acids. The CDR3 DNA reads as TGCGCCAGCAGTACCGGAGGGACAGGGGGTCAGGAGACCCAGTACTTC. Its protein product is CASSTGGTGGQETQYF.

CDR3 protein: CATSSQGGQETQYF. As DNA, the CDR3 is TGTGCCACCAGCAGTCAGGGTGGCCAAGAGACCCAGTACTTC. The J gene is TRBJ2-5, the V gene TRBV15; weak D call: TRBD1 (5 bases). Germline V gene lookup returns CDR1 LNHNV and CDR2 YYDKDF (reference sequence). The V and J ends lost 3 bases and 1 base respectively, with 9 bases between them. The CDR3 runs 14 residues.

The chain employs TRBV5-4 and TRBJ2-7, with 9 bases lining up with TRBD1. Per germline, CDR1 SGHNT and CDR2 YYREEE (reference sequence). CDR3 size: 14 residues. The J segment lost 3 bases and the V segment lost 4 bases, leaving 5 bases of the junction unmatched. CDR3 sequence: CASSAQGAVYEQYF. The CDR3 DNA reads TGTGCCAGCAGCGCACAGGGGGCAGTCTACGAGCAGTACTTC.

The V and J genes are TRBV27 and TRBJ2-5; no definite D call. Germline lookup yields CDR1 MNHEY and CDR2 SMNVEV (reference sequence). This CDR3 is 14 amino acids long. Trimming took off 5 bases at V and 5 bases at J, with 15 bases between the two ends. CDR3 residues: CASSAVRFRETQYF. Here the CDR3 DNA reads TGTGCCAGCAGTGCGGTGAGGTTTCGGGAGACCCAGTACTTC.

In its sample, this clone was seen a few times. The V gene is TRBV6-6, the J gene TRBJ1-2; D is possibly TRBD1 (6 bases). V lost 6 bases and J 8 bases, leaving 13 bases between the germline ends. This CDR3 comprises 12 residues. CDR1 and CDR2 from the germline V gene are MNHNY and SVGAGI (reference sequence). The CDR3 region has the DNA TGTGCCAGCAGGGAGGACAGTGTCGGCTACACCTTC. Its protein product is CASREDSVGYTF.

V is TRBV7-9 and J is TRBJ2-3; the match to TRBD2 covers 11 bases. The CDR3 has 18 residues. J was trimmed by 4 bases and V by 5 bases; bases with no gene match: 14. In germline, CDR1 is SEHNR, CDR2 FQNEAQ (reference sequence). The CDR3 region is CASSPLPEGLAAADTQYF. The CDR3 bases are TGTGCCAGCAGCCCCCTCCCGGAGGGACTAGCGGCAGCAGATACGCAGTATTTT.

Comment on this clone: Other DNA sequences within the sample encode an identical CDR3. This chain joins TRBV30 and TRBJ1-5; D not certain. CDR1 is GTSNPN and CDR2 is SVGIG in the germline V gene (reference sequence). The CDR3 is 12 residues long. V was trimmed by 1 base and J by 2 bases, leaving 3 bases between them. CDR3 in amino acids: CAWSGGNQPQHF. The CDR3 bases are TGTGCCTGGAGTGGAGGCAATCAGCCCCAGCATTTT. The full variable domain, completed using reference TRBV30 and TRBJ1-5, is SQTIHQWPATLVQPVGSPLSLECTVEGTSNPNLYWYRQAAGRGLQLLFYSVGIGQISSEVPQNLSASRPQDRQFILSSKKLLLSDSGFYLCAWSGGNQPQHFGDGTRLSIL.

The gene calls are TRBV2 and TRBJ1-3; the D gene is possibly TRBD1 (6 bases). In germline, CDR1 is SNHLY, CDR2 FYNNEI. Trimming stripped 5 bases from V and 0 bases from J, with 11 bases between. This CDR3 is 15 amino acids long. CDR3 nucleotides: TGTGCCAGCAGTCGGGACACGTTCTCTGGAAACACCATATATTTT. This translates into CASSRDTFSGNTIYF.

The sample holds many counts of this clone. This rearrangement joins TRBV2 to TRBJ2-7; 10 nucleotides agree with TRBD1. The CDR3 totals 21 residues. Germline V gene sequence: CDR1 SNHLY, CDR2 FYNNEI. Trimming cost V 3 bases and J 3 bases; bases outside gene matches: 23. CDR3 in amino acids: CASSDGTGEAGRAMNLYEQYF. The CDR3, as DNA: TGTGCCAGCAGTGACGGGACAGGGGAGGCCGGGAGGGCCATGAATCTCTACGAGCAGTACTTC.

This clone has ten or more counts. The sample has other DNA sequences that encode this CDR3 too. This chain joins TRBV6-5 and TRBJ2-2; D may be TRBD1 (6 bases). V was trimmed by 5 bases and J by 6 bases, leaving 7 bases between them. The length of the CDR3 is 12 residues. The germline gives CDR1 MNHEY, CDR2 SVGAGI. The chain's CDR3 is CASSQGPGELFF. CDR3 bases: TGTGCCAGCAGTCAGGGGCCCGGGGAGCTGTTTTTT.

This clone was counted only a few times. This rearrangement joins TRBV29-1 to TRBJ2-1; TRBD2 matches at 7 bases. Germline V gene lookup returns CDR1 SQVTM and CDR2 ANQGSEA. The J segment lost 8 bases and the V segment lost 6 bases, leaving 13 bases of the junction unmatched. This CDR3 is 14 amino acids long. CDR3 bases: TGCAGCGTCTGGTTCGGAGCGGCGGGAGATGAGCAGTTCTTC. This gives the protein CSVWFGAAGDEQFF.

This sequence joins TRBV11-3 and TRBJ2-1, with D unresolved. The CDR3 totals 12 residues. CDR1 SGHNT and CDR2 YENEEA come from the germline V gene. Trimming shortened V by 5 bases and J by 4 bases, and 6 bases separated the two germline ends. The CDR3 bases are TGTGCCAGCAGCATACAGTACAATGAGCAGTTCTTC. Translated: CASSIQYNEQFF.

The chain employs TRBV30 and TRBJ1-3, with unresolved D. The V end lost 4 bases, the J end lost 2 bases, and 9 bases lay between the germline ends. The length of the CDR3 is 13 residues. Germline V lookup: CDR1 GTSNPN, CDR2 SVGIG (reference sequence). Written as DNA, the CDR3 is TGTGCCTGGACTCCCGGAGCTGGAAACACCATATATTTT. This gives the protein CAWTPGAGNTIYF.

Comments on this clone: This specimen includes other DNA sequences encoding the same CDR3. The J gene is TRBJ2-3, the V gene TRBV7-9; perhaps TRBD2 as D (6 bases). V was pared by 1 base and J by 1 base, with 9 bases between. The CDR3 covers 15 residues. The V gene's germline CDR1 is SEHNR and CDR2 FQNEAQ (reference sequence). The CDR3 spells CASSLGGLRTDTQYF. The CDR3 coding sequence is TGTGCCAGCAGCTTAGGGGGACTCCGCACAGATACGCAGTATTTT.

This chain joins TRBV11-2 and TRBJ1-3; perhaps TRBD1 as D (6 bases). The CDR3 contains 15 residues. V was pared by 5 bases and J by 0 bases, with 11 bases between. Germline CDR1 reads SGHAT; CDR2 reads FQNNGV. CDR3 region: CASSPQGSSGNTIYF. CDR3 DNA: TGTGCCAGCAGCCCCCAGGGGAGCTCTGGAAACACCATATATTTT.

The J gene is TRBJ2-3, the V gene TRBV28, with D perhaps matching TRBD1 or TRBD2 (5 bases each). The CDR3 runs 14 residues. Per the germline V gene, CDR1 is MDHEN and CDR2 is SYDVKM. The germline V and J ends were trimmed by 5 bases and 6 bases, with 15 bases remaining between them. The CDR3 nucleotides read TGTGCCAGCAGTCCAATCCGGGGCCGGGATACGCAGTATTTT. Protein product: CASSPIRGRDTQYF.